Reported below is one T cell receptor (beta chain). This clone was observed a few times. No cognate antigen has been identified for it. Compared with germline, one end of the junction differs, possibly owing to a read error. Its CDR3 holds 12 amino acids, cysteine through phenylalanine. Only CDR3 DNA is held: 36 bases, read in frame from base 1. CDR1 and CDR2 are read off the germline V gene as SGHTA and FQGNSA. This record belongs to a study of cytomegalovirus exposure and HLA in healthy donors (dated by TCRdb to the late 2010s). For context, the study as a whole: According to an earlier analysis of around 600 of the donors, about 179 million T cells yielded some 110 million unique TCR beta sequences and approximately 280 Gb of sequence data. To study patterns of TCR occurrence, a later analysis re-analyzed previously published TCR beta repertoires from 550 to 800 donors and added high-resolution HLA genotyping. In an earlier analysis of roughly 540 of the donors, high-throughput TCR beta sequencing was used to judge whether each TCR beta V gene segment behaved as functional or pseudogenic. Class I and class II HLA loci were covered by the typing at four-digit resolution. To predict cytomegalovirus infection status, the study brought together high-throughput TCR immunosequencing, statistical association of individual TCRs with disease status, and machine learning. Besides the first cohort of roughly 700 subjects, a separate validation cohort made up of some 110 different subjects was used. Genome-wide SNP genotypes for about 55% of the 666 donors were used in a later genetic analysis, which treated that subset as a discovery cohort. On average, around 200,000 unique TCR beta nucleotide sequences were sequenced per donor among 398 genotyped donors of the cohort, with approximately 18% of those sequences being non-productive. Roughly 300 gigabases of sequencing data and about 92 million unique TCR sequences made up an early release that covered roughly 670 HLA-typed donors. Rather than drawing on any new phenotypic data, the later analysis identified candidate immune exposures from TCR beta sequences and the way those sequences occurred across donors. Roughly 5 DR-DQ haplotypes were handled as single units for association and clustering, since linkage in the cohort was strong. Typing coverage differed by locus: A, B, C, DRB1 and DQB1 were typed in about 620-640 donors, DQA1 in approximately 520, DPA1 in 600 to 610, and DPB1 in 472. Of the roughly 430 genotyped donors, approximately 83% fell in the genetic ancestry cluster associated with self-reported Caucasian donors. The study used immunosequencing to profile the T cell repertoires of approximately 640 subjects and linked those repertoires to cytomegalovirus serostatus. The aim of the study was to test whether cataloging public T cell receptors could identify signatures of past pathogen exposure. Every discovery cohort repertoire had been produced on one sequencing platform. Donor age, sex, ethnicity and CMV serostatus were collected together with the repertoire data.

Results and caveats for the whole study, not just this receptor: The earlier analysis of a few hundred of the donors excluded 15 to 20 rarely observed V segments, including chromosome 9 orphons, because counts were too low. The authors suggested that the approach could potentially be extended to other disease states and immunological phenotypes. Immune exposure information for the cohort was limited to CMV serostatus. In a later analysis, several top co-occurrence clusters were reported to appear linked to parvovirus B19, influenza, CMV and Epstein-Barr virus. A later analysis found that most CMV-associated TCR beta chains appeared HLA-restricted, with HLA associations seemingly driven largely by CMV exposure. In a later genetic analysis, fewer N-insertions in productive TCRs were reported among donors in an Asian-associated ancestry cluster than the roughly 700-donor mean. A later analysis found that HLA-associated TCR beta chains were more clonally expanded and had lower generation probabilities than equally common non-associated chains. Because some donors lacked HLA typing at each locus, the association tests relied only on the typed subset. In an earlier analysis of 450 to 750 of the donors, most TCR beta V segments appeared in productive rearrangements about 90% or about 30% of the time, broadly matching IMGT annotations. Specific HLA alleles were associated with about 17,000 TCR beta sequences at a false discovery rate of 0.05 in a later analysis. The 87-base-pair reads could not distinguish some IMGT-functional V segments, including TRBV6-2 and TRBV6-3, so those segments were excluded. Assigning TCR associations to individual alleles was difficult when HLA alleles, especially DR and DQ, strongly co-occurred. In a later genetic analysis, a missense DCLRE1C variant was associated with V-gene and J-gene trimming of TCR beta chains, and the association was replicated in an independent cohort. A few of the identified cytomegalovirus-associated TCR beta chains were confirmed in vitro to be specific for cytomegalovirus antigens. Correlated functional status among segregating V segments might be attributable to linkage disequilibrium, but an unknown experimental factor could not be ruled out. Cytomegalovirus status was reported to be diagnosed by the classifier with high specificity and sensitivity in both the original and validation cohorts. Most TCR sequences were observed very rarely across donors, whereas some public TCRs were present in many individuals. In a later analysis, TCR association rates were found to vary across HLA loci, with the most associated TCRs seen for DRB1 alleles and the fewest for HLA-C alleles. The sequencing pipeline was judged likely to have produced a cluster of highly shared sequence variants as a technical artifact. This cohort had only TCR beta chains sequenced, and the lack of alpha or paired-chain data limited which features could be detected. A further reported finding was that TCR beta sequences accurately predicted the HLA-A and HLA-B alleles for most subjects in the first cohort. A total of fewer than 200 TCR beta chains were listed by the study as associated with cytomegalovirus. Presence/absence analyses assumed roughly uniform sequencing depth across donors, an assumption that may not hold.

The cohort comprised approximately 700 healthy bone marrow donors. At the time of sampling, all cohort members were nominally healthy, though unrecorded immune exposures were likely present. The donor tested CMV seropositive and was one of the 289 seropositive cohort members. A peripheral blood sample was collected from each donor, and TCR beta sequencing was performed on peripheral blood mononuclear cells. The Qiagen DNeasy Blood Extraction Kit was used to extract genomic DNA from the blood cell samples. Receptor libraries were prepared by the immunoSEQ multiplex PCR assay. A mixture of 60 forward primers for TCR Vbeta segments and 13 reverse primers for TCR Jbeta segments was used in the multiplex PCR. A multiplex PCR assay on genomic DNA amplified the CDR3 region of rearranged TCR beta genes. The Illumina HiSeq System was used to sequence the amplified TCR beta libraries as 87-base-pair reads. Regarding the original processing steps: A later analysis tallied around 80 million unique TCR beta chains across the roughly 610 repertoires, and about 12 million of those chains were shared by two or more donors. A nearest-neighbor algorithm error-corrected the raw reads and collapsed the reads into unique sequences, merging closely related sequences to remove PCR and sequencing errors. V, D and J gene segments were assigned by aligning CDR3 sequences to IMGT reference sequences. For a sequence to be retained, at least a six-nucleotide match to both a V gene segment and a J gene segment was required. Rearrangements were called productive when the CDR3 lacked stop codons and stayed in frame with V and J; all others were non-productive. Following IMGT convention, CDR3 was defined as the stretch from the second conserved V-encoded cysteine to the conserved J-encoded phenylalanine. Sequences without an unambiguous match to a single V gene segment were excluded from the earlier analysis of a few hundred of the donors. An earlier analysis of a few hundred of the donors called V segments functional above 56.7% productive rearrangements and segregating when the between-donor standard deviation exceeded 5%. A statistical classification framework was built for diagnosing cytomegalovirus status from the catalog of TCR beta chain sequences. A later analysis assigned V and J genes by comparing TCR nucleotide sequences with IMGT/GENE-DB human TR gene sequences. The TCRdist pipeline was used in a later analysis to assign CDR3 sequences and most-parsimonious VDJ recombination scenarios. In a later analysis, every TCR beta chain was defined by the combination of its CDR3 amino acid sequence and its V-gene family, and reads without a unique V-gene family were dropped. In a later analysis, nearly 600 highly shared, low-generation-probability nucleotide sequences were removed to address suspected cross-contamination and a sequencing artifact. In a later analysis, a clonal expansion index for each public chain was calculated from normalized within-repertoire ranks of inferred template counts. In a later analysis, generation probabilities were computed using a VDJ recombination model fitted to out-of-frame rearrangements, and the results were checked against IGoR. In a later analysis, hypergeometric tests were used to score TCR-TCR, TCR-HLA and TCR-CMV co-occurrence, with a repertoire-size bias correction applied to TCR pairs. False discovery rates were estimated in a later analysis by permuting HLA or CMV assignments 20 times. In a later analysis, co-occurring TCRs were grouped with DBSCAN, and TCRdist sequence similarity was added when clustering was performed within HLA-allele-positive subsets. Co-occurrence clustering excluded repertoires with fewer than 30,000 or more than 120,000 public chains, plus five with anomalous nucleotide sharing. Imported from immuneACCESS, the table was reduced by TCRdb to in-frame sequences with V and J called. These copies leave out some clones; in studies compared against another copy, an unresolved V gene accounts for under half, and the cause of the remainder is not known. That table supplies the V and J calls and clone size; D and trimming were determined from the DNA. The sample has 200,000 to 250,000 clones on record, roughly 68% of them singletons. The ten most abundant clones make up around 3% of the sample.

Recombination connected TRBV7-2 to TRBJ2-7; the D gene is perhaps TRBD1, on 5 matching bases. The sequence came from a man between 35 and 55 years old in good health and CMV-seropositive. Specimen: PBMCs. The CDR3 protein is CASSLRLSGAHF. The DNA sequence is TGTGCCAGCAGCTTAAGGTTAAGTGGGGCGCACTTC.